This TCR beta chain appears in the sequencing data of a study of yellow fever vaccine responses in identical twins. TCRdb passed the RT-PCR reads through MiXCR, listing each CDR3 protein once. The sample has more than 11,000 distinct CDR3 sequences; about 88% are singletons. The sequences come from T cells from blood (PBMCs), unsorted or a sorted subset (not recorded which), collected before or after yellow fever vaccination (not recorded which). The sequence derives from a woman aged 18-29 years who received the yellow fever vaccine.

CDR3 nucleotide sequence: TGTGCCAGCTCACCTCTAGCGGGGGGCACGAATACGCAGTATTTT. It is translated as CASSPLAGGTNTQYF. The V gene is TRBV18, the J gene TRBJ2-3, with 11 bases lining up with TRBD2. The CDR3 totals 15 residues. Losses at the gene ends were 3 bases for V and 7 bases for J; bases not matched to a gene: 6. From germline, CDR1 is KGHSH and CDR2 LQKENI. Variable domain in full (rest from reference TRBV18 and TRBJ2-3): NAGVMQNPRHLVRRRGQEARLRCSPMKGHSHVYWYRQLPEEGLKFMVYLQKENIIDESGMPKERFSAEFPKEGPSILRIQQVVRGDSAAYFCASSPLAGGTNTQYFGPGTRLTVL.